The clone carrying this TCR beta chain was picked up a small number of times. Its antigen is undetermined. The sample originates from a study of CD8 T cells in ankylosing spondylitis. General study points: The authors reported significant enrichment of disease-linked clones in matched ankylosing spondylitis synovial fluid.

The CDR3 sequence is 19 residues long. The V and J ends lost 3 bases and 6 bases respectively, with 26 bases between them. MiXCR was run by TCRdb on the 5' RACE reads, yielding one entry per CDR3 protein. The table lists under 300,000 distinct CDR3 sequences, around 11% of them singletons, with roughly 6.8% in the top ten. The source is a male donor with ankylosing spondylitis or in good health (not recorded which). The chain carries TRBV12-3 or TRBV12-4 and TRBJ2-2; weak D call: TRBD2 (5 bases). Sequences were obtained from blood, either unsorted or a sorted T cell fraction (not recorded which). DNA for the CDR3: TGTGCCAGCAGTTTTCAGTTCTGGAGGAGGAAGGATGGATCCGGGGAGCTGTTTTTT. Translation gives CASSFQFWRRKDGSGELFF.